The 22 T cell receptor beta chains below come from one sample, sequenced in a study of cytomegalovirus exposure and HLA in healthy donors. Researchers ran the PCR with 60 Vbeta and 13 Jbeta primers. TCRdb's table, derived via immunoSEQ multiplex PCR, lists solely in-frame clones and lacks some. The sample lists about 180,000 clones, 75% to 85% occurring once. The sample consisted of PBMCs. These receptors all come from a man in his late teens or twenties in good health and CMV-seronegative.

V gene TRBV27 combines with J gene TRBJ2-5; TRBD2 matches 10 bases. The CDR3 sequence is 15 residues long. Trimming took 1 base from V and 5 from J; bases not matched to a gene: 4. Germline-derived CDR1 and CDR2 are MNHEY and SMNVEV (reference sequence). The CDR3 nucleotides read TGTGCCAGCAGTTTATTCCTAGCGGGAGTCGAGACCCAGTACTTC. Encoded protein: CASSLFLAGVETQYF.

The gene calls are TRBV4-2 and TRBJ1-2; D is possibly TRBD1 (5 bases). Germline values: CDR1 LGHNA, CDR2 YNFKEQ. This CDR3 region has 16 residues. V lost 0 bases and J 2 bases, leaving 13 bases between the germline ends. The CDR3 spells CASSQEPTGLNYGYTF. DNA for the CDR3: TGTGCCAGCAGCCAAGAACCTACGGGACTGAACTATGGCTACACCTTC.

V gene TRBV4-2 combines with J gene TRBJ2-7, with TRBD1 matching 8 bases. The germline CDR1 and CDR2 sequences are LGHNA and YNFKEQ. Germline trimming cut 3 bases from V and 4 bases from J; bases unmatched to any gene: 8. This CDR3 has 15 residues. The CDR3 DNA follows: TGTGCCAGCAGCCAGACCCGGACAGGGCTGTACGAGCAGTACTTC. Translation gives CASSQTRTGLYEQYF.

The chain carries TRBV4-3 and TRBJ1-1; TRBD1 is a possible D gene (5 bases). Trimming took off 0 bases at V and 0 bases at J, with 8 bases between the two ends. This CDR3 spans 15 amino acids. CDR1 is LGHNA and CDR2 is YSLEER in the germline V gene. In DNA, the CDR3 is TGCGCCAGCAGCCAAGAGGCAGGGTTGAACACTGAAGCTTTCTTT. It is translated as CASSQEAGLNTEAFF.

This chain uses TRBV6-5 with TRBJ2-5, with D maybe TRBD2 (5 bases). Between the trimmed V and J ends, which lost 0 bases and 5 bases, there was a span of 10 bases. The CDR3 sequence is 14 residues long. From germline, CDR1 is MNHEY and CDR2 SVGAGI. The CDR3 DNA reads as TGTGCCAGCAGTTACTCGGTCCTAGCCGAGACCCAGTACTTC. As protein: CASSYSVLAETQYF.

This sequence joins TRBV7-8 and TRBJ1-4; the D gene is possibly TRBD1 (5 bases). Trimming removed 2 bases from V and 0 bases from J, with 16 bases in between. The germline V gene encodes CDR1 SGHVS and CDR2 FQNEAQ. The CDR3 length is 18 residues. The CDR3 DNA reads TGTGCCAGCAGCTTATCAAGGAGGGGCCTTGCAACTAATGAAAAACTGTTTTTT. Translated, it gives CASSLSRRGLATNEKLFF. The variable domain in full, completed from reference TRBV7-8 and TRBJ1-4, reads GAGVSQSPRYKVAKRGQDVALRCDPISGHVSLFWYQQALGQGPEFLTYFQNEAQLDKSGLPSDRFFAERPEGSVSTLKIQRTQQEDSAVYLCASSLSRRGLATNEKLFFGSGTQLSVL.

This sequence joins TRBV5-1 and TRBJ1-6; D perhaps matches TRBD1 (6 bases). V lost 1 base, J lost 0 bases, and 8 bases lay in between. Germline V lookup: CDR1 SGHRS, CDR2 YFSETQ. This CDR3 contains 16 residues. The CDR3 DNA follows: TGCGCCAGCAGCTTGAAAGGGGGCTCCTATAATTCACCCCTCCACTTT. This sequence encodes CASSLKGGSYNSPLHF.

The rearrangement links TRBV6-1 to TRBJ1-4; 11 bases map to TRBD1. The germline V gene encodes CDR1 MNHNS and CDR2 SASEGT. V was pared by 2 bases and J by 8 bases, with 10 bases of the junction left unmatched. There are 17 residues in the CDR3. The CDR3 region is CASSERTGGRSSEKLFF. DNA for the CDR3: TGTGCCAGCAGTGAAAGGACAGGGGGCCGCAGCTCGGAAAAACTGTTTTTT.

In this sample, this clone turned up once. The chain has TRBV5-6 and TRBJ2-7; tentative D call: TRBD2 (6 bases). V was shortened by 4 bases and J by 5 bases, with 13 bases between the two germline ends. The CDR3 has 13 amino acids. CDR1 is SGHDT, CDR2 YYEEEE, per germline. The CDR3 DNA reads as TGTGCCAGCAGCCACCAGGAGGGAGACGAGCAGTACTTC. It encodes CASSHQEGDEQYF. Based on the CDR3 plus reference TRBV5-6 and TRBJ2-7, the full variable domain is DAGVTQSPTHLIKTRGQQVTLRCSPKSGHDTVSWYQQALGQGPQFIFQYYEEEERQRGNFPDRFSGHQFPNYSSELNVNALLLGDSALYLCASSHQEGDEQYFGPGTRLTVT.

The CDR3 protein is CASSLGRYGGGVNEQFF. In DNA form, the CDR3 reads TGTGCCAGCAGCTTAGGAAGATACGGGGGGGGCGTAAATGAGCAGTTCTTC. The rearrangement joins TRBV7-8 to TRBJ2-1; TRBD2 agrees at 8 bases. Germline trimming cut 1 base from V and 7 bases from J; bases unmatched to any gene: 12. This CDR3 is built from 17 residues. CDR1 and CDR2 from the germline V gene are SGHVS and FQNEAQ.

The gene calls are TRBV7-9 and TRBJ1-1, with 8 bases matching TRBD1. The V gene's germline CDR1 is SEHNR and CDR2 FQNEAQ (reference sequence). The CDR3 extends over 15 amino acids. The J segment lost 0 bases and the V segment lost 5 bases, leaving 5 bases of the junction unmatched. The CDR3 DNA reads TGTGCCAGCAGCGGACGACAGGGGATGAACACTGAAGCTTTCTTT. Translating it yields CASSGRQGMNTEAFF.

In DNA form, the CDR3 reads TGTGCCAGCTCACGGGGACTAGCAGCTACCGGGGAGCTGTTTTTT. Translation: CASSRGLAATGELFF. The chain links TRBV18 to TRBJ2-2, with TRBD2 matching over 9 bases. The germline V gene encodes CDR1 KGHSH and CDR2 LQKENI. V shed 4 bases, J shed 5 bases, and the junction held 5 bases outside the gene matches. This CDR3 is 15 amino acids long.

The chain recombines TRBV9 with TRBJ2-2; TRBD2 matches at 11 bases. Germline-derived CDR1 and CDR2 are SGDLS and YYNGEE. The junction had 10 bases not matched to a gene; V was cut back by 0 bases and J by 0 bases. The CDR3 is 20 residues long. CDR3 DNA: TGTGCCAGCAGCGTAGCATGGGGTAGCGGGGGGGACGCGAACACCGGGGAGCTGTTTTTT. Amino acid sequence: CASSVAWGSGGDANTGELFF.

As for this clone: A junction boundary mismatches the germline segment, possibly from a read error. The chain has TRBV25-1 and TRBJ2-1, with 8 nucleotides matching TRBD2. Germline values: CDR1 MGHDK, CDR2 SYGVNS. The CDR3 spans 14 residues. The CDR3 sequence: CASSESKMAGGRVF. The CDR3 DNA follows: TGTGCCAGCAGTGAAAGTAAGATGGCGGGAGGTAGGGTCTTC.

This rearrangement joins TRBV7-9 to TRBJ2-7, with 8 nucleotides matching TRBD2. The CDR3 is made up of 16 amino acids. Looked up from germline, CDR1 is SEHNR and CDR2 is FQNEAQ (reference sequence). V was clipped by 3 bases and J by 2 bases; unmatched bases: 9. CDR3 amino acids: CASSLGSGGATYEQYF. In DNA form, the CDR3 reads TGTGCCAGCAGCTTGGGGTCCGGGGGGGCAACCTACGAGCAGTACTTC.

This chain uses TRBV18 with TRBJ2-7; 13 nucleotides align to TRBD2. The CDR3 is made up of 18 amino acids. The germline V gene encodes CDR1 KGHSH and CDR2 LQKENI. The V and J ends lost 1 base and 5 bases, in that order; junction bases with no gene match: 11. The CDR3 reads CASSPQTSGRAVPHEQYF. The CDR3 DNA reads as TGTGCCAGCTCACCACAAACTAGCGGGAGGGCCGTCCCCCACGAGCAGTACTTC.

In this sample, this clone turned up once. This rearrangement joins TRBV4-2 to TRBJ1-3; D is perhaps TRBD1 (5 bases). Germline CDR1 and CDR2: LGHNA and YNFKEQ. The CDR3 has 15 residues. V was cut by 4 bases and J by 8 bases, with 18 bases left in between. CDR3 protein: CASSPSLGQGHTIYF. In DNA form, the CDR3 reads TGTGCCAGCAGCCCCTCCCTCGGTCAGGGTCACACCATATATTTT.

This chain uses TRBV19 with TRBJ1-1; unclear D gene. V gave up 2 bases and J gave up 0 bases, with 7 bases separating them. The CDR3 is 14 amino acids. Germline-derived CDR1 and CDR2 are LNHDA and SQIVND (reference sequence). The chain's CDR3 is CASSITDMNTEAFF. The CDR3 bases are TGTGCCAGTAGTATAACAGATATGAACACTGAAGCTTTCTTT.

This chain connects TRBV27 to TRBJ1-3; 8 positions match TRBD1. V was clipped by 3 bases and J by 6 bases; unmatched bases: 4. CDR1 is MNHEY and CDR2 is SMNVEV in the germline V gene (reference sequence). There are 14 residues in the CDR3. The CDR3: CASSLDRVENTIYF. In DNA form, the CDR3 reads TGTGCCAGCAGTTTGGACAGGGTTGAAAACACCATATATTTT.

The chain combines TRBV5-6 with TRBJ2-1, with 11 positions matching TRBD2. Germline lookup yields CDR1 SGHDT and CDR2 YYEEEE. The CDR3 loop spans 13 amino acids. The junction had 2 bases not matched to a gene; V was cut back by 2 bases and J by 10 bases. This chain's CDR3 is CASSLLAGGEQFF. CDR3 DNA: TGTGCCAGCAGCTTATTAGCGGGGGGGGAGCAGTTCTTC.

This rearrangement joins TRBV7-9 to TRBJ1-2; TRBD1 might be the D (5 bases). CDR1 is SEHNR, CDR2 FQNEAQ, per germline (reference sequence). The CDR3 spans 16 residues. V lost 10 bases and J lost 1, with 22 bases in between. CDR3 nucleotide sequence: TGTGCCATCCCCATCGGGGGGACCCATATTAACTATGGCTACACCTTC. Protein product: CAIPIGGTHINYGYTF. Full variable domain (missing parts from reference TRBV7-9 and TRBJ1-2): DTGVSQNPRHKITKRGQNVTFRCDPISEHNRLYWYRQTLGQGPEFLTYFQNEAQLEKSRLLSDRFSAERPKGSFSTLEIQRTEQGDSAMYLCAIPIGGTHINYGYTFGSGTRLTVV.

The chain combines TRBV4-2 with TRBJ1-5; D might be TRBD1 (6 bases). Germline V gene data show CDR1 as LGHNA and CDR2 as YNFKEQ. The CDR3 has 16 amino acids. Trimming left V 0 bases short and J 6 bases short, with 15 bases between. The CDR3 DNA sequence: TGTGCCAGCAGCCAAGATTTAACAGGGAGTCGTCAGCCCCAGCATTTT. As protein: CASSQDLTGSRQPQHF.